This T cell receptor beta chain was sequenced for a study of cytomegalovirus exposure and HLA in healthy donors. Study background: Out of approximately 400 genotyped donors, less than 90% belonged to the Caucasian-associated ancestry cluster. Study-wide points: Investigators reported under 200 TCR beta chains as tied to cytomegalovirus. Among TCR sequences, most were rare, though some public TCRs appeared in many donors. An ancestry cluster, one associated with Asian ancestry, reportedly showed fewer N-insertions than the approximately 660-donor mean in a later analysis.

V trimming: 6 bases; J trimming: 4 bases; junction bases outside the gene matches: 1. CDR1 is MRHNA, CDR2 SNTAGT, per germline. The CDR3 length is 15 residues. Both 60 Vbeta primers and 13 Jbeta primers went into the PCR. The table came from immunoSEQ multiplex PCR; TCRdb's copy has only in-frame clones and leaves some out. The top ten clones hold more than 2.5% of a sample with roughly 130,000 clones, 80% of them seen once. Comments on this clone: The target antigen is unknown.

This TCR came from a male donor in good health and CMV-seronegative. The sample comprised PBMCs. The chain combines TRBV6-4 with TRBJ2-3, with TRBD2 matching 16 bases. The CDR3 DNA sequence: TGTGCCAGCAGGGGACTAGCGGGGGGGCCAGATACGCAGTATTTT. Its protein is CASRGLAGGPDTQYF.